This T cell receptor beta chain is from a study of blood T cell repertoires in COVID-19. The wider study: Donors in the United States, Italy and Spain gave samples during acute or convalescent COVID-19. PBMCs, B-cell-depleted T cells, or T cells were the source of the cDNA or gDNA that made up the material.

In the original processing: Quantification of nucleated cells was approximated via reference gene primer amplification. Sequencing used immunoSEQ multiplex PCR; TCRdb keeps in-frame clones, though not all of them. V and J calls and clone size are those listed in that table; D and trimming were worked out from the DNA. The sample holds 280,000 or so clones, approximately 88% seen once. There are 14 residues in the CDR3. Per germline, CDR1 MNHEY and CDR2 SMNVEV (reference sequence). V dropped 7 bases and J dropped 5 bases, with 12 bases sitting between them. The chain employs TRBV27 and TRBJ1-6, with D unresolved. The receptor was isolated from a woman aged 25 to 39 who had recovered from COVID-19. Material: peripheral blood. Here the CDR3 DNA reads TGTGCCAGCAACAAGGGCGGGAATAATTCACCCCTCCACTTT. The encoded protein is CASNKGGNNSPLHF.